Each of the 14 T cell receptor beta chains below was sequenced from the same sample in a study of blood T cell repertoires in COVID-19. Measured with immunoSEQ multiplex PCR; TCRdb has only the in-frame clones, and not every one. The data contain around 300,000 clones, 85% to 90% of them singletons. The sample taken for sequencing was PBMCs or T cells enriched from blood (not recorded which). The receptor source for this set is a woman younger than 30 who had recovered from COVID-19.

The chain joins TRBV14 to TRBJ1-1; D might be TRBD1 (6 bases). V was shortened by 4 bases and J by 1 base, with 16 bases between the two germline ends. Germline V gene data show CDR1 as SGHDN and CDR2 as FVKESK. The CDR3 loop spans 16 amino acids. This CDR3 is CASSRKIGTQNTEAFF. In nucleotides, the CDR3 is TGTGCCAGCAGCCGGAAGATCGGGACACAGAACACTGAAGCTTTCTTT.

The chain combines TRBV7-3 with TRBJ1-2; 8 bases agree with TRBD1. Germline assignment: CDR1 SGHTA and CDR2 FQGTGA. The junction had 10 bases not matched to a gene; V was cut back by 8 bases and J by 8 bases. CDR3 length equals 13 residues. The CDR3 region has the DNA TGTGCCAGCGGCCGGGACAGGTCTGACGGCTACACCTTC. Its translation is CASGRDRSDGYTF. The full variable domain, completed using reference TRBV7-3 and TRBJ1-2, is GAGVSQTPSNKVTEKGKYVELRCDPISGHTALYWYRQSLGQGPEFLIYFQGTGAADDSGLPNDRFFAVRPEGSVSTLKIQRTERGDSAVYLCASGRDRSDGYTFGSGTRLTVV.

This clone was seen more than once but under ten times. The chain is built from TRBV7-3 and TRBJ2-1; 11 nucleotides line up with TRBD2. The CDR3 consists of 15 residues. With 5 bases clipped from V and 5 bases from J, the junction kept 5 bases outside the gene matches. The germline gives CDR1 SGHTA, CDR2 FQGTGA. The CDR3 sequence is CASSPQTSGNNEQFF. DNA of the CDR3: TGTGCCAGCAGCCCTCAGACTAGCGGGAACAATGAGCAGTTCTTC. The whole variable domain, filled in from reference TRBV7-3 and TRBJ2-1, reads GAGVSQTPSNKVTEKGKYVELRCDPISGHTALYWYRQSLGQGPEFLIYFQGTGAADDSGLPNDRFFAVRPEGSVSTLKIQRTERGDSAVYLCASSPQTSGNNEQFFGPGTRLTVL.

The rearrangement links TRBV3-1 (or the pseudogene TRBV3-2) to TRBJ1-6; the D gene is possibly TRBD1 (6 bases). The V end lost 1 base, the J end lost 6 bases, and 16 bases lay between the germline ends. The CDR3 is 17 amino acids. Germline V CDR1 and CDR2: LGHDT, YNNKEL (reference sequence). CDR3 DNA sequence: TGTGCCAGCAGCCAAGCCTCGACAGGACGCCGTAATTCACCCCTCCACTTT. Protein: CASSQASTGRRNSPLHF.

A single count supports this clone. CDR3: CASSLDRGVYGYTF. In nucleotides, the CDR3 is TGCGCCAGCAGCTTGGACAGGGGGGTCTATGGCTACACCTTC. The V call is TRBV5-1, the J call TRBJ1-2; 8 nucleotides align to TRBD1. The V gene's germline CDR1 is SGHRS and CDR2 YFSETQ. This CDR3 spans 14 amino acids. V gave up 0 bases and J gave up 4 bases; unmatched junction bases: 2. The entire variable domain, with the rest obtained from reference TRBV5-1 and TRBJ1-2, is as follows: KAGVTQTPRYLIKTRGQQVTLSCSPISGHRSVSWYQQTPGQGLQFLFEYFSETQRNKGNFPGRFSGRQFSNSRSEMNVSTLELGDSALYLCASSLDRGVYGYTFGSGTRLTVV.

The chain combines TRBV19 with TRBJ1-6, with D hard to call. The germline CDR1 and CDR2 sequences are LNHDA and SQIVND (reference sequence). Trimming took 4 bases from V and 7 from J, leaving 8 bases between them. The CDR3 loop spans 13 amino acids. This CDR3 reads CASSSQKNSPLHF. In DNA form, the CDR3 reads TGTGCCAGTAGTAGTCAGAAGAATTCACCCCTCCACTTT.

The J gene is TRBJ1-4, the V gene TRBV11-3; perhaps TRBD1 as D (5 bases). Germline V gives CDR1 SGHNT, CDR2 YENEEA. This CDR3 has 12 residues. Trimming stripped 8 bases from V and 8 bases from J, with 12 bases between. The CDR3 bases are TGTGCCAGCCTAGGGGTGAGAGAAAAACTGTTTTTT. Translation: CASLGVREKLFF.

This clone appeared a few times. This chain links TRBV2 with TRBJ1-2; possible D gene TRBD1, 5 bases. The V end was cut by 6 bases, the J end by 0 bases, with 14 bases between. The germline CDR1 and CDR2 sequences are SNHLY and FYNNEI. The CDR3 has 15 amino acids. CDR3 residues: CASREMTATNYGYTF. The CDR3 DNA sequence: TGTGCCAGCAGGGAAATGACAGCAACTAACTATGGCTACACCTTC.

This chain joins TRBV19 and TRBJ2-3; 12 nucleotides match TRBD2. V gave up 2 bases and J gave up 4 bases; unmatched junction bases: 4. The CDR3 has 16 residues. From germline, CDR1 is LNHDA and CDR2 SQIVND (reference sequence). DNA of the CDR3: TGTGCCAGTAGTATACTAGCGGGGGGGCTGCCAGATACGCAGTATTTT. Translated: CASSILAGGLPDTQYF.

V usage is TRBV7-3 and J usage is TRBJ2-1; D is undetermined. Germline CDR1 SGHTA, CDR2 FQGTGA. V lost 3 bases and J 5 bases, leaving 17 bases between the germline ends. This CDR3 spans 16 amino acids. CDR3: CASSLYEQYPNNEQFF. In DNA, the CDR3 is TGTGCCAGCAGCTTGTACGAACAATATCCGAACAATGAGCAGTTCTTC.

The chain combines TRBV6-5 with TRBJ1-6; 9 nucleotides align to TRBD1. The CDR3 is 15 amino acids. The germline gives CDR1 MNHEY, CDR2 SVGAGI. V was pared by 5 bases and J by 7 bases, with 6 bases of the junction left unmatched. CDR3 in amino acids: CASSRGDRENSPLHF. In DNA, the CDR3 is TGTGCCAGCAGTAGGGGGGACAGGGAAAATTCACCCCTCCACTTT.

A few counts support this clone. CDR3: CATSPGIRAGSDEQYF. The DNA for the CDR3 is TGTGCCACCAGCCCCGGTATTAGGGCGGGTTCGGACGAGCAGTACTTC. The chain joins TRBV24-1 to TRBJ2-7, with D perhaps matching TRBD2 (5 bases). The V gene lost 7 bases and the J gene lost 5 bases, with 23 bases spanning the gap. Germline V gene data show CDR1 as KGHDR and CDR2 as SFDVKD. This CDR3 has 16 amino acids.

The V and J genes are TRBV28 and TRBJ2-1, with 10 bases that match TRBD1. The CDR3 is 16 residues long. CDR1 and CDR2 from the germline V gene are MDHEN and SYDVKM. Losses at the gene ends were 1 base for V and 7 bases for J; bases not matched to a gene: 7. Here the CDR3 reads CASSLSRDRGLNEQFF. The CDR3 DNA reads TGTGCCAGCAGTTTATCCCGGGACAGGGGTCTTAATGAGCAGTTCTTC.

The V gene is TRBV12-3 or TRBV12-4, the J gene TRBJ1-2; D is ambiguous. V shed 7 bases and J shed 7 bases, with 16 bases lying between them. The CDR3 runs 13 residues. CDR3 in DNA: TGTGCCAGCATCCCCCCGACGGGGTTTGGCTACACCTTC. Translated: CASIPPTGFGYTF.